This TCR beta chain was retrieved from a study of molecular identifiers for immune sequencing clone quantification. Listed TCR primers and previously described methods were used for bulk TCR libraries. TCRdb reprocessed the PCR reads with MiXCR, giving one entry per CDR3 protein. The data contain about 10,000 distinct CDR3 sequences, about 20% of them singletons. This CDR3 is built from 15 residues. Germline loops: CDR1 KGHSH, CDR2 LQKENI. Trimming shortened V by 5 bases and J by 4 bases, and 17 bases separated the two germline ends. Study-level points and caveats: Highly expanded clone sizes could be underestimated by identical TCR molecules that share a barcode. In naive cells, under 1% of molecules belonged to clones above 20 RNA copies, against over 97% in effector cells.

This clonotype is labeled as medium-sized. What it binds is unknown. The clonotype comes from a human donor in good health. Some libraries in this study had Jurkat cell RNA spiked in. This chain connects TRBV18 to TRBJ1-2; D might be TRBD1 (6 bases). What was sequenced was naive CD8+ T cells from blood, with Jurkat cell RNA spiked in. Subset meaning: FACS-sorted CD8+CD4-CCR7+CD45RA+ naive T cells. In nucleotides, the CDR3 is TGTGCCAGCTCAGAATACGGACAGCTCATCTATGGCTACACCTTC. It specifies CASSEYGQLIYGYTF.